These T cell receptor beta chains were read from a single sample in a study of T cells expressing NK-cell markers. Using the 5' RACE reads, TCRdb records one entry per CDR3 protein without DNA. This sample's table has 440,000 or so distinct CDR3 sequences. The sequenced sample consisted of blood T cells: a sorted CD56 or NKG2C T cell subset, CD4+ or CD8+ T cells, or bulk PBMC T cells (not recorded which). The receptors were gathered from a woman aged 18-70 years in good health. Both conserved end residues are part of each CDR3.

V gene	J gene	CDR3 protein
TRBV12-3/TRBV12-4	TRBJ1-4	CASSLGRLGAPDEKLFF
TRBV20-1	TRBJ2-3	CSARDGGPRTDTQYF
TRBV29-1	TRBJ1-5	CSVRPGTNQPQHF
TRBV20-1	TRBJ2-7	CSAGSRESHEQYF
TRBV5-1	TRBJ2-1	CASSPGQGALNEQFF
TRBV4-3	TRBJ2-2	CASSQDWGVNTGELFF
TRBV4-1	TRBJ2-4	CASSQPAGQNIQYF
TRBV27	TRBJ2-3	CASSLEGHRTDTQYF
TRBV20-1	TRBJ2-5	CSASSVAGGQETQYF
TRBV7-2	TRBJ1-3	CASSAGSSSGNTIYF
TRBV27	TRBJ2-1	CASSLWAPYNEQFF
TRBV7-2	TRBJ1-2	CASSSGPQGNYGYTF
TRBV4-2	TRBJ2-2	CASSQDGPGGKSGELFF
TRBV20-1	TRBJ2-1	CSARQGASYNEQFF
TRBV5-1	TRBJ2-2	CATTGQGRVGELFF
TRBV5-4	TRBJ2-7	CASSLRGRNEQYF
TRBV20-1	TRBJ2-3	CSAPGPTDTQYF
TRBV14	TRBJ2-1	CASSQERRSSYNEQFF
TRBV20-1	TRBJ1-5	CSARSGHDSNQPQHF
TRBV29-1	TRBJ2-7	CSVGGGALGYEQYF
TRBV12-3/TRBV12-4	TRBJ2-1	CASTLEGVPCNEQFF
TRBV5-6	TRBJ2-3	CASSLGTSGTQYF
TRBV12-3/TRBV12-4	TRBJ1-4	CASSLGFATNEKLFF
TRBV6-1	TRBJ1-1	CASKQDTSNTEAFF
TRBV5-6	TRBJ2-1	CASSTPGAGVYNEQFF
TRBV20-1	TRBJ2-5	CSAREASGGVETQYF
TRBV12-3/TRBV12-4	TRBJ2-5	CASSFRGAGEGETQYF
TRBV20-1	TRBJ2-2	CSASDSGTRGGELFF
TRBV12-3/TRBV12-4	TRBJ2-1	CASRELAGADNEQFF
TRBV5-1	TRBJ1-1	CASSKGQADEAFF
TRBV7-2	TRBJ1-2	CASSLRFPSNYGYTF
TRBV7-3	TRBJ2-2	CASSLRFGGDTGELFF
TRBV11-2	TRBJ2-5	CASSLDWAGLETQYF
TRBV12-3/TRBV12-4	TRBJ2-1	CASSSYQEQFF
TRBV7-6	TRBJ2-3	CASSLGSTNTQYF
TRBV9	TRBJ2-5	CASSVLGQGQETQYF
TRBV5-1	TRBJ1-2	CASSSGQGFGYTF
TRBV12-3/TRBV12-4	TRBJ2-1	CASSLGSLARSSYNEQFF
TRBV3-1	TRBJ2-1	CASSQPGFTHTHNEQFF
TRBV11-3	TRBJ2-1	CASSLQRAGSSYNEQFF
TRBV7-9	TRBJ1-6	CASSLGGSYNSPLHF
TRBV25-1	TRBJ2-5	CASSAWRDRVETQYF
TRBV4-2	TRBJ1-6	CASSQADGQNSPLHF
TRBV28	TRBJ2-6	CASRPDRGASFNVLTF
TRBV5-1	TRBJ1-2	CASSLAESSGYTF
TRBV3-1	TRBJ1-1	CASSQGGGLAFF
TRBV28	TRBJ2-3	CASSLWGGDTQYF
TRBV5-1	TRBJ1-1	CASSFEAGGTEAFF
TRBV5-6	TRBJ2-6	CASSGQGGSGANVLTF
TRBV4-1	TRBJ2-2	CASSQLGQGAHTGELFF
TRBV21-1	TRBJ2-7	CASSKVGIDPTYEQYF
TRBV7-2	TRBJ1-2	CASSLIHRDRASGYTF
TRBV29-1	TRBJ2-3	CSVETGATDTQYF
TRBV4-1	TRBJ2-5	CASSQAGRETQYF
TRBV29-1	TRBJ2-1	CSVEGGAHNEQFF
TRBV11-2	TRBJ2-3	CASGATDTQYF
TRBV5-5	TRBJ1-4	CASSSKGGNEKLFF
TRBV20-1	TRBJ2-3	CSATGTSGGTDTQYF
TRBV20-1	TRBJ1-6	CSAILQGAYNSPLHF
TRBV30	TRBJ2-5	CAWSRQLQETQYF